This TCR beta chain was identified in a study of blood T cell repertoires in COVID-19. Study overall: Sources were T cells, B-cell-depleted T cells, or PBMCs; the material itself was cDNA or gDNA.

CDR1 is SGHRS, CDR2 YFSETQ, per germline. This CDR3 is built from 13 residues. Trimming cost V 4 bases and J 2 bases, with 7 bases left between them. In this sample, this clone turned up once. Profiling relied on immunoSEQ multiplex PCR, and the TCRdb table lists in-frame clones only, not all of them. This repertoire shows about 62,000 clones, 85% to 90% found once; its top ten account for more than 15%. This receptor was obtained from a woman aged 60-75 years with COVID-19, enrolled during active disease. Sequencing was performed on peripheral blood. This chain links TRBV5-1 with TRBJ1-5; a possible D gene is TRBD1 (6 bases). The CDR3 sequence: CASSPGGNQPQHF. The CDR3 DNA sequence: TGCGCCAGCAGCCCAGGGGGCAATCAGCCCCAGCATTTT.